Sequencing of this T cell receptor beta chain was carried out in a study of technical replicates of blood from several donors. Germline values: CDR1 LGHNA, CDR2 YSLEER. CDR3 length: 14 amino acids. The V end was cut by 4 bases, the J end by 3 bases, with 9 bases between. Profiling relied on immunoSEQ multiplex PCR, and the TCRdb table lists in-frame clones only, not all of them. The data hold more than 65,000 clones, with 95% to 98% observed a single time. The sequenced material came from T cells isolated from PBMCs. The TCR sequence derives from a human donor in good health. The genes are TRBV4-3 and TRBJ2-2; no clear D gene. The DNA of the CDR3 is TGCGCCAGCAGCCTACTTACTTACACCGGGGAGCTGTTTTTT. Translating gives CASSLLTYTGELFF.